This record concerns one T cell receptor beta chain sequence. Its antigen is as yet unknown. V was cut by 3 bases and J by 2 bases, with 10 bases left in between. The CDR3 is 14 amino acids. Germline CDR1 reads MDHEN; CDR2 reads SYDVKM. The data are from a study of brain T cells in children with intractable seizures. Study results and limitations: Pre-surgery blood may have been undersampled, hiding some clones.

Surgery cases with the highest brain T cell transcript signatures were chosen for sequencing. Clones were read by immunoSEQ multiplex PCR, and TCRdb kept only the in-frame ones, dropping some. This sample carries roughly 120,000 clones, approximately 94% of them seen once, and the ten largest clones take more than 3%. This clonotype was obtained from a boy in the first two years of life with hemimegalencephaly and intractable seizures. This material consisted of peripheral blood, taken at surgery. This chain links TRBV28 with TRBJ1-1; the D is unclear. The CDR3 region is CASSFGQINTEAFF. The CDR3 bases are TGTGCCAGCAGTTTTGGGCAGATTAACACTGAAGCTTTCTTT.